This TCR beta chain stems from a study of blood T cell repertoires in COVID-19. Overall study context: Italy, Spain and the United States were the sources of the convalescent and acute COVID-19 samples. The analysed material was cDNA or gDNA that came from T cells, B-cell-depleted T cells, or PBMCs.

Germline V CDR1 and CDR2: GTSNPN, SVGIG (reference sequence). This CDR3 has 19 residues. V was pared by 2 bases and J by 0 bases, with 15 bases of the junction left unmatched. Source study methods: Amplification with reference gene primers provided the estimates of nucleated cell counts. Profiling relied on immunoSEQ multiplex PCR, and the TCRdb table lists in-frame clones only, not all of them. That table supplies the V and J calls and clone size; D and trimming were determined from the DNA. There are around 220,000 clones in the sample; approximately 80% occur only once, and 8.5% to 12% lies in the top ten. This clone has just a few counts.

The sequencing sample was made of peripheral blood. The source of this sequence is a woman at least 80 years old with acute or convalescent COVID-19. The chain couples TRBV30 to TRBJ2-3, with 9 positions matching TRBD2. The CDR3 sequence is CAWSPSDRGRAPSTDTQYF. In DNA form, the CDR3 reads TGTGCCTGGAGTCCATCGGACCGCGGGAGGGCTCCTAGCACAGATACGCAGTATTTT.